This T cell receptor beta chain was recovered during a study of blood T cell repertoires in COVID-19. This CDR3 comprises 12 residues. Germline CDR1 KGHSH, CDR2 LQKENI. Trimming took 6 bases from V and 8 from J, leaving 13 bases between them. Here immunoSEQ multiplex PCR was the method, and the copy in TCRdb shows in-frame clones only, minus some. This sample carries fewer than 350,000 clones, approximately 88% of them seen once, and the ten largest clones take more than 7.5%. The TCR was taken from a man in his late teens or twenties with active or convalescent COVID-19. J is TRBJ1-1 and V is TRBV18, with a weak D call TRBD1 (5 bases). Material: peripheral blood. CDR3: CASSQEGLEAFF. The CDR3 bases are TGTGCCAGCTCGCAGGAGGGACTAGAAGCTTTCTTT.